This TCR beta chain was captured in a study of beta chain features in type 1 diabetes. Germline V gene lookup returns CDR1 SNHLY and CDR2 FYNNEI. CDR3 size: 13 residues. Trimming left V 6 bases short and J 4 bases short, with 12 bases between. All of the isolated RNA was reverse transcribed, so expressed TCRB transcripts were sequenced. The table came from immunoSEQ multiplex PCR; TCRdb's copy has only in-frame clones and leaves some out. The sample lists around 500,000 clones, more than 9.5% occurring once. Sample: naive CD4+ T cells from blood. The rearrangement links TRBV2 to TRBJ1-1; TRBD1 is a possible D gene (6 bases). This clonotype was obtained from a woman between 18 and 30 years old in good health. The CDR3 protein is CASRYRVSTEAFF. The CDR3 coding sequence is TGTGCCAGCAGATACAGGGTTTCCACTGAAGCTTTCTTT.